This T cell receptor (beta chain) was found in a study of tumor-infiltrating lymphocytes in primary liver carcinoma. Per germline, CDR1 MNHEY and CDR2 SVGAGI. The CDR3 runs 14 residues. Regarding this clonotype: Its specificity is not known. Relative to the germline gene, one junction end is altered; a read error may explain this.

Study conclusions and caveats: The study found only about 7-24% of top clones in all five tumor regions. It was tumor-adjacent and tumor-blood pairs that overlapped less than tumor region pairs did.

The researchers produced TCR beta cDNA from approximately 0.45 ug total RNA with a constant-region primer. Investigators got TCR beta libraries out of three nested multiplex PCR rounds, done with slightly modified ARM-PCR. Primers for the first two PCR rounds were TRBV1-TRBV30 forward primers and a C-beta reverse primer (about 9 cycles per round). MiXCR, applied by TCRdb to the multiplex PCR reads, yields one record per CDR3 protein. The sample holds tens of thousands of distinct CDR3 sequences, approximately 77% seen once. RNA and DNA were co-extracted from approximately 20-30 mg of unsorted bulk tissue. Surgeons resected the patients' primary liver carcinomas. The study enrolled treatment-naive patients with chronic HBV infection.

The sequence derives from a woman between 25 and 40 years old with primary liver carcinoma and hepatitis B virus infection. The sample was liver tumor tissue from sampling region 5. The sample's subset: tumor region T5, tumor centre. The rearrangement joins TRBV6-5 to TRBJ2-3, with 8 nucleotides matching TRBD2. The CDR3 spells CSSNEAGAQDTHYF. Here the CDR3 DNA reads TGTTCCAGCAATGAAGCGGGAGCTCAGGATACGCACTATTTT.